The 13 T cell receptor beta chains below were found in one sample sequenced in a study of T cells in Graves' hyperthyroidism and ophthalmopathy. Regions amplified from RNA transcripts were the TCR beta CDR3 regions. The HTBI primer set was used in a first-round RT-PCR of the TCR CDR3. MiXCR was run by TCRdb on the multiplex PCR reads, yielding one entry per CDR3 protein. The table includes about 500,000 distinct CDR3 sequences, roughly 15% detected once. The sequenced sample consisted of blood. Receptors originate from a woman in her late teens or twenties with Graves' ophthalmopathy.

This clonotype has at least ten counts. V gene TRBV19 combines with J gene TRBJ1-5; TRBD1 aligns across 11 bases. This CDR3 has 14 residues. Unmatched junction bases numbered 5, after V lost 7 bases and J lost 6 bases. Germline V lookup: CDR1 LNHDA, CDR2 SQIVND (reference sequence). CDR3 sequence reads: CASMGQGVSQPQHF. CDR3 nucleotide sequence: TGTGCCAGTATGGGACAGGGGGTAAGTCAGCCCCAGCATTTT.

This clonotype was seen a handful of times. An end of the junction differs from the germline gene, which may be a read error. The chain couples TRBV25-1 to TRBJ2-5; 7 bases fit TRBD2. This CDR3 region has 14 residues. The germline CDR1 and CDR2 sequences are MGHDK and SYGVNS. CDR3 protein: CVSSLAGSQETQYF. The CDR3 region has the DNA TGTGTCAGCAGTTTAGCGGGCTCTCAAGAGACCCAGTACTTC. The entire variable domain, with the rest obtained from reference TRBV25-1 and TRBJ2-5, is as follows: EADIYQTPRYLVIGTGKKITLECSQTMGHDKMYWYQQDPGMELHLIHYSYGVNSTEKGDLSSESTVSRIRTEHFPLTLESARPSHTSQYLCVSSLAGSQETQYFGPGTRLLVL.

This clonotype came up a few times. This chain connects TRBV2 to TRBJ2-1, with D tentatively TRBD1 (5 bases). The V gene's germline CDR1 is SNHLY and CDR2 FYNNEI. This CDR3 has 14 residues. V lost 1 base, J lost 9 bases, and 13 bases lay in between. The CDR3: CASSEGRAIGEQFF. The CDR3 nucleotides are TGTGCCAGCAGTGAAGGCAGGGCCATCGGTGAGCAGTTCTTC.

The gene calls are TRBV24-1 and TRBJ1-5, with 7 positions matching TRBD1. Germline loops: CDR1 KGHDR, CDR2 SFDVKD. This CDR3 comprises 16 residues. The J segment lost 3 bases and the V segment lost 4 bases, leaving 8 bases of the junction unmatched. In DNA, the CDR3 is TGTGCCACCAGTGACCCCGACAGGGATCTCAATCAGCCCCAGCATTTT. This codes for CATSDPDRDLNQPQHF.

In this sample, this clonotype turned up many times. The chain carries TRBV13 and TRBJ2-1, with D unresolved. CDR3 length: 14 amino acids. Germline V gives CDR1 PRHDT, CDR2 FYEKMQ (reference sequence). Trimming cost V 2 bases and J 7 bases, with 12 bases left between them. This CDR3 reads CASSLRIVGNEQFF. The CDR3 DNA follows: TGTGCCAGCAGCTTAAGGATTGTGGGGAATGAGCAGTTCTTC. The whole variable domain, remainder taken from reference TRBV13 and TRBJ2-1, is AAGVIQSPRHLIKEKRETATLKCYPIPRHDTVYWYQQGPGQDPQFLISFYEKMQSDKGSIPDRFSAQQFSDYHSELNMSSLELGDSALYFCASSLRIVGNEQFFGPGTRLTVL.

This clonotype was counted many times. The CDR3 reads CASSLTPSEVDNEQFF. The CDR3 DNA follows: TGTGCCAGCAGTTTGACCCCATCCGAGGTTGACAATGAGCAGTTCTTC. The genes are TRBV28 and TRBJ2-1; no reliable D call. CDR1 MDHEN and CDR2 SYDVKM come from the germline V gene. With 3 bases removed from V and 5 bases from J, the gap between germline ends came to 17 bases. This CDR3 is built from 16 residues.

This clonotype was seen at least ten times. V and J are TRBV30 and TRBJ2-1, with D perhaps TRBD2 (6 bases). V gave up 4 bases and J gave up 7 bases, with 14 bases separating them. CDR1 GTSNPN and CDR2 SVGIG come from the germline V gene (reference sequence). This CDR3 is built from 13 residues. The CDR3 loop reads CAWKDYPGNEQFF. CDR3 sequence (DNA): TGTGCCTGGAAGGACTACCCCGGGAATGAGCAGTTCTTC.

In its sample, this clonotype was seen many times. The gene calls are TRBV30 and TRBJ1-2, with D tentatively TRBD1 (5 bases). The germline V gene encodes CDR1 GTSNPN and CDR2 SVGIG (reference sequence). Trimming shortened V by 8 bases and J by 5 bases, and 18 bases separated the two germline ends. This CDR3 spans 13 amino acids. CDR3 DNA sequence: TGTGCCCGAGGGGCAGGGTCAGAATATGGCTACACCTTC. As protein: CARGAGSEYGYTF. Looking up the rest from reference TRBV30 and TRBJ1-2 gives the full variable domain: SQTIHQWPATLVQPVGSPLSLECTVEGTSNPNLYWYRQAAGRGLQLLFYSVGIGQISSEVPQNLSASRPQDRQFILSSKKLLLSDSGFYLCARGAGSEYGYTFGSGTRLTVV.

The table lists this clonotype with a few counts. The rearrangement joins TRBV5-5 to TRBJ1-1; no definite D call. The CDR3 is 15 residues long. Per the germline V gene, CDR1 is SGHKS and CDR2 is YYEKEE (reference sequence). V was shortened by 2 bases and J by 1 base, with 12 bases between the two germline ends. Written as DNA, the CDR3 is TGTGCCAGCAGCTTAATGTGGAGAGAGAACACTGAAGCTTTCTTT. Its protein product is CASSLMWRENTEAFF.

This clonotype appeared a single time. V and J are TRBV27 and TRBJ2-1; the D call may be TRBD1 or TRBD2 (7 bases each). V lost 4 bases, J lost 3 bases, and 19 bases lay in between. The length of the CDR3 is 17 residues. CDR1 is MNHEY and CDR2 is SMNVEV in the germline V gene (reference sequence). CDR3 in DNA: TGTGCCAGCAGTTCATTTCGACAGGGCGGGGGCTACAATGAGCAGTTCTTC. Its protein product is CASSSFRQGGGYNEQFF.

This clonotype has at least ten counts. The chain carries TRBV5-1 and TRBJ1-1; D might be TRBD1 (5 bases). This CDR3 region has 14 residues. The V and J ends lost 3 bases and 1 base respectively, with 10 bases between them. CDR1 is SGHRS and CDR2 is YFSETQ in the germline V gene. CDR3 residues: CASSSGPKNTEAFF. CDR3 in DNA: TGCGCCAGCAGCTCGGGACCGAAGAACACTGAAGCTTTCTTT.

This clonotype was found many times. The chain links TRBV12-3 or TRBV12-4 to TRBJ2-7; D uncertain. The CDR3 runs 14 residues. V was clipped by 6 bases and J by 3 bases, with 15 bases between them. The CDR3 nucleotides read TGTGCCAGCAGACCGACCACGCAGAACTACGAGCAGTACTTC. Amino acid sequence: CASRPTTQNYEQYF.

There are many counts of this clonotype. The rearrangement uses TRBV6-1 and TRBJ2-5, with TRBD1 matching over 10 bases. The V and J ends lost 5 bases and 5 bases, in that order; junction bases with no gene match: 8. Germline V lookup: CDR1 MNHNS, CDR2 SASEGT. CDR3 length: 15 residues. The CDR3, as DNA: TGTGCCAGCAGTAGACAGGGGGCGAGGGGTGAGACCCAGTACTTC. Its protein product is CASSRQGARGETQYF.